Listed below are T cell receptor beta chains from one sample, sequenced in a study of T-cell memory formation after mild COVID-19. Each CDR3 protein gets one entry after TCRdb re-called the 5' RACE reads with MiXCR. The table lists roughly 49,000 distinct CDR3 sequences, 27% of them singletons, with roughly two fifths in the top ten. The specimen was PBMCs or a T cell subset sorted from them (not recorded which). The receptors were gathered from a man aged 18-30 years who had mild COVID-19 (a few samples of this study predate the infection). Cell type and time point are not known. CDR3s include the opening cysteine and the closing phenylalanine or tryptophan. D genes are given only for firm matches. Clone size, where shown, is once, few, many, or a class for clones that have expanded.

D gene,clone size,V gene,J gene,CDR3 protein,CDR3 DNA
NA,NA,TRBV20-1,TRBJ2-3,CSARSLAGKQPTDTQYF,TGCAGTGCTAGATCCCTTGCGGGGAAACAGCCCACAGATACGCAGTATTTT
NA,few,TRBV27,TRBJ2-3,CASSLSDTADTQYF,TGTGCCAGCAGTTTATCCGACACGGCAGATACGCAGTATTTT
NA,few,TRBV27,TRBJ2-5,CASSYGPWETQYF,TGTGCCAGCAGTTACGGGCCCTGGGAGACCCAGTACTTC
NA,NA,TRBV6-5,TRBJ2-7,CASSFGVGEQYF,TGTGCCAGCAGTTTTGGGGTGGGGGAGCAGTACTTC
NA,few,TRBV12-3/TRBV12-4,TRBJ1-1,CASIPRGWGTEAFF,TGTGCCAGCATCCCCCGGGGCTGGGGCACTGAAGCTTTCTTT
TRBD1,few,TRBV4-3,TRBJ2-5,CASSQDGTGTQETQYF,TGCGCCAGCAGCCAAGATGGGACAGGGACTCAAGAGACCCAGTACTTC
NA,NA,TRBV4-1,TRBJ1-4,CASSQGASGREKLFF,TGCGCCAGCAGCCAAGGGGCCTCAGGTCGGGAAAAACTGTTTTTT
NA,large,TRBV5-5,TRBJ1-5,CASSLYRDSPRPQHF,TGTGCCAGCAGCTTATACCGGGACTCCCCCAGGCCCCAGCATTTT
TRBD1,NA,TRBV12-3/TRBV12-4,TRBJ2-1,CASRRTGYNEQFF,TGTGCCAGCAGGCGGACAGGTTACAATGAGCAGTTCTTC
NA,few,TRBV4-1,TRBJ1-1,CASSQEGLGSLNTEAFF,TGCGCCAGCAGCCAAGAAGGCCTGGGGAGCTTGAACACTGAAGCTTTCTTT
NA,many,TRBV7-9,TRBJ2-5,CASSPHRGWRGETQYF,TGTGCCAGCAGCCCCCACAGGGGTTGGAGGGGGGAGACCCAGTACTTC
NA,NA,TRBV6-5,TRBJ2-1,CASSYGSSYNEQFF,TGTGCCAGCAGTTACGGGTCTTCCTACAATGAGCAGTTCTTC
NA,NA,TRBV7-6,TRBJ1-3,CASSLGNPSGNTIYF,TGTGCCAGCAGCTTAGGAAACCCCTCTGGAAACACCATATATTTT
TRBD2,NA,TRBV6-2/TRBV6-3,TRBJ2-5,CASRELAGGGFQETQYF,TGTGCCAGCAGGGAACTAGCGGGGGGCGGATTTCAAGAGACCCAGTACTTC
NA,once,TRBV29-1,TRBJ2-7,CSVRTVTSYEQYF,TGCAGCGTTAGGACCGTAACCTCCTACGAGCAGTACTTC
NA,few,TRBV12-3/TRBV12-4,TRBJ2-7,CASSLGGAEQYF,TGTGCCAGCAGTTTAGGGGGTGCCGAGCAGTACTTC
NA,NA,TRBV11-2,TRBJ2-3,CASSLELTDTQYF,TGTGCCAGCAGCTTAGAGCTCACAGATACGCAGTATTTT
TRBD1,NA,TRBV7-2,TRBJ2-1,CASSLWDRVDEQFF,TGTGCCAGCAGCTTATGGGACAGGGTCGATGAGCAGTTCTTC
TRBD1,few,TRBV28,TRBJ1-4,CASSSPYQGARAYNEKLFF,TGTGCCAGCAGTTCACCCTACCAGGGGGCGAGAGCCTATAATGAAAAACTGTTTTTT
NA,few,TRBV7-8,TRBJ2-5,CASSLISQETQYF,TGTGCCAGCAGCTTAATCAGCCAAGAGACCCAGTACTTC
TRBD2,few,TRBV4-1,TRBJ2-2,CASSQDDRAGSRELFF,TGCGCCAGCAGCCAAGATGACAGAGCGGGGTCTAGGGAGCTGTTTTTT
TRBD1,NA,TRBV5-1,TRBJ2-1,CASSWGQGKNEQFF,TGCGCCAGCAGCTGGGGACAGGGTAAAAATGAGCAGTTCTTC
NA,NA,TRBV7-3,TRBJ2-1,CASSSEGGQIYNEQFF,TGTGCCAGCAGCTCAGAAGGAGGACAGATTTACAATGAGCAGTTCTTC
NA,many,TRBV5-1,TRBJ2-7,CASSLTSTYEQYF,TGCGCCAGCAGCTTGACTAGTACCTACGAGCAGTACTTC
NA,few,TRBV12-3/TRBV12-4,TRBJ1-2,CASSPTQGNGYTF,TGTGCCAGCAGTCCAACACAGGGAAATGGCTACACCTTC
NA,few,TRBV9,TRBJ1-2,CASSVGGDYGYTF,TGTGCCAGCAGCGTAGGAGGGGACTATGGCTACACCTTC
NA,NA,TRBV6-6,TRBJ1-5,CASSSEGGLDQPQHF,TGTGCCAGCAGTTCCGAAGGGGGGCTGGATCAGCCCCAGCATTTT
NA,many,TRBV6-4,TRBJ1-1,CASKAQEEGAAEAFF,TGTGCCAGCAAAGCACAGGAGGAAGGGGCCGCTGAAGCTTTCTTT